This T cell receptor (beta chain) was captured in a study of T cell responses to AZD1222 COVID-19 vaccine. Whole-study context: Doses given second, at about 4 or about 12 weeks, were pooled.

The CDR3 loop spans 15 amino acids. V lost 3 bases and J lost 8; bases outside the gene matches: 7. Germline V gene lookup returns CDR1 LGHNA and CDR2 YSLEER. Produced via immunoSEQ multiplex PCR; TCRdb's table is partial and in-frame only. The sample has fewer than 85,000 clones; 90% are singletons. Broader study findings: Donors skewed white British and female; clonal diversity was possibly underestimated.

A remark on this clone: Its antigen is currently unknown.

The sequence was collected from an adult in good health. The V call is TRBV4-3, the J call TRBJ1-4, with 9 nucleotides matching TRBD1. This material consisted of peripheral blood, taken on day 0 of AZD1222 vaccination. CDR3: CASSHAGQGIEKLFF. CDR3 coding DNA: TGCGCCAGCAGCCATGCAGGACAGGGGATAGAAAAACTGTTTTTT.